Each of the 30 T cell receptor beta chains below was sequenced from the same sample in a study of blood T cell repertoires in COVID-19. Method: immunoSEQ multiplex PCR; TCRdb's copy keeps in-frame clones and lacks some. There are 70,000 to 80,000 clones in the sample; around 90% occur only once, and roughly 6.8% lies in the top ten. Source material: peripheral blood. The receptors here all came from a woman aged 45-65 years with acute or convalescent COVID-19.

The rearrangement uses TRBV2 and TRBJ1-4; tentative D call: TRBD1 (6 bases). The germline CDR1 and CDR2 sequences are SNHLY and FYNNEI. Trimming cost V 3 bases and J 8 bases, with 13 bases left between them. CDR3 length: 14 amino acids. The CDR3 DNA sequence: TGTGCCAGCAGTGACCCAGGGGTCGGAGAAAAACTGTTTTTT. Translation gives CASSDPGVGEKLFF.

The CDR3 nucleotides read TGTGCCAGCAGCGTTAACAGGCAAGAGACCCAGTACTTC. Translating it yields CASSVNRQETQYF. J is TRBJ2-5 and V is TRBV7-9; D perhaps matches TRBD1 (5 bases). Germline CDR1 reads SEHNR; CDR2 reads FQNEAQ (reference sequence). This CDR3 spans 13 amino acids. The V gene lost 5 bases and the J gene lost 2 bases, with 9 bases spanning the gap.

CDR3 sequence (DNA): TGTGCCAGCAGTTACCTAGCGGGAGGAGGCAATGAGCAGTTCTTC. This encodes CASSYLAGGGNEQFF. This sequence joins TRBV2 and TRBJ2-1; 11 bases match TRBD2. This CDR3 has 15 amino acids. Germline assignment: CDR1 SNHLY and CDR2 FYNNEI. V was pared by 5 bases and J by 6 bases, with 6 bases of the junction left unmatched.

The CDR3 DNA is TGTGCCAGCAGTTTAGGAGGTCAGCCCCAGCATTTT. It yields the protein CASSLGGQPQHF. The V gene is TRBV28, the J gene TRBJ1-5; no clear D gene. The CDR3 sequence is 12 residues long. Germline CDR1 reads MDHEN; CDR2 reads SYDVKM. Trimming removed 2 bases at V and 6 bases at J, with 5 bases between.

The genes are TRBV29-1 and TRBJ2-1; 8 bases match TRBD2. This CDR3 spans 15 amino acids. V dropped 7 bases and J dropped 4; count of bases not matched to a gene: 12. Germline V gene sequence: CDR1 SQVTM, CDR2 ANQGSEA. Written as DNA, the CDR3 is TGCAGCGGCCAGCGGGGGTCCTCCGATTACAATGAGCAGTTCTTC. It is translated as CSGQRGSSDYNEQFF.

The V gene is TRBV7-8, the J gene TRBJ2-1; 7 bases map to TRBD2. J was trimmed by 4 bases and V by 3 bases; bases with no gene match: 6. Per germline, CDR1 SGHVS and CDR2 FQNEAQ. The length of the CDR3 is 15 residues. The CDR3 spells CASSLGLAVYNEQFF. In DNA, the CDR3 is TGTGCCAGCAGCTTGGGGCTAGCGGTATACAATGAGCAGTTCTTC.

V and J are TRBV4-1 and TRBJ1-1; D gene uncertain. Looked up from germline, CDR1 is MGHRA and CDR2 is YSYEKL. V was shortened by 3 bases and J by 5 bases, with 7 bases between the two germline ends. The CDR3 covers 12 residues. The DNA of the CDR3 is TGCGCCAGCAGCCAGATGAGGACTGAAGCTTTCTTT. Translating gives CASSQMRTEAFF.

This clone was observed a single time. The chain joins TRBV7-2 to TRBJ1-5, with 9 bases identical to TRBD1. The CDR3 contains 15 residues. The junction had 6 bases not matched to a gene; V was cut back by 5 bases and J by 4 bases. Per the germline V gene, CDR1 is SGHTA and CDR2 is FQGNSA. DNA for the CDR3: TGTGCCAGCAGCCTCCGACAGGGGGTAAATCAGCCCCAGCATTTT. The encoded protein is CASSLRQGVNQPQHF.

The DNA for the CDR3 is TGTGCCAGCAGTGAGCAAGGGGGCCGCGGAAACACCATATATTTT. Its protein is CASSEQGGRGNTIYF. V and J are TRBV2 and TRBJ1-3, with TRBD1 matching over 7 bases. Germline-derived CDR1 and CDR2 are SNHLY and FYNNEI. V dropped 3 bases and J dropped 4; count of bases not matched to a gene: 6. This CDR3 comprises 15 residues.

This rearrangement joins TRBV10-2 to TRBJ1-1, with 9 bases that match TRBD1. The V gene end was trimmed by 3 bases and the J gene end by 8 bases; junction bases not matched to a gene: 7. Germline CDR1 reads WSHSY; CDR2 reads SAAADI. This CDR3 has 14 residues. DNA of the CDR3: TGCGCCAGCAGTGACCCGGGACAGGGAGGAGAAGCTTTCTTT. Encoded protein: CASSDPGQGGEAFF.

The rearrangement joins TRBV12-3 or TRBV12-4 to TRBJ2-5; 7 bases agree with TRBD1. CDR3 length: 12 amino acids. Trimming removed 6 bases from V and 7 bases from J; junction bases left unmatched: 5. CDR3: CASSPPGGTQYF. In DNA, the CDR3 is TGTGCCAGCAGCCCCCCAGGGGGGACCCAGTACTTC.

The chain combines TRBV28 with TRBJ2-2; the match to TRBD1 covers 7 bases. CDR3 length equals 14 residues. The germline V gene encodes CDR1 MDHEN and CDR2 SYDVKM. Trimming at V came to 4 bases and at J to 6 bases, leaving 5 bases not matched to a gene. CDR3 coding DNA: TGTGCCAGCAGTTCAGGGGGATCGGCCGGGGAGCTGTTTTTT. Translating it yields CASSSGGSAGELFF.

The V and J genes are TRBV11-2 and TRBJ2-2, with 11 bases aligning to TRBD2. The CDR3 runs 16 residues. Germline V CDR1 and CDR2: SGHAT, FQNNGV. Here the CDR3 reads CAARLAGGTNTGELFF. The DNA of the CDR3 is TGTGCTGCCAGGCTAGCGGGGGGAACGAACACCGGGGAGCTGTTTTTT.

The chain is built from TRBV5-6 and TRBJ1-6; D is unresolved. The ends were cut back, 7 bases at V and 0 bases at J, with 8 bases in the middle. Germline V gives CDR1 SGHDT, CDR2 YYEEEE. This CDR3 is built from 14 residues. The CDR3 reads CASWRSSYNSPLHF. The CDR3, as DNA: TGTGCCAGCTGGAGGAGCTCCTATAATTCACCCCTCCACTTT.

The chain uses TRBV11-2 and TRBJ2-1, with a possible D match to TRBD2 (7 bases). The CDR3 has 16 residues. Deletions cut 1 base from V and 6 bases from J, with 16 bases between. Germline assignment: CDR1 SGHAT and CDR2 FQNNGV. The CDR3 protein is CASSLVKGGRVNEQFF. Written as DNA, the CDR3 is TGTGCCAGCAGCTTAGTTAAGGGGGGGAGGGTCAATGAGCAGTTCTTC.

In this sample, this clone turned up a few times. This chain uses TRBV10-3 with TRBJ2-5, with a tentative D call TRBD1 (5 bases). Germline lookup yields CDR1 ENHRY and CDR2 SYGVKD. The CDR3 loop spans 12 amino acids. The germline V and J ends were trimmed by 2 bases and 9 bases, with 10 bases remaining between them. Written as DNA, the CDR3 is TGTGCCATCAGTGAGGCTCTAGGGGCCCAGTACTTC. This encodes CAISEALGAQYF.

This clone was counted between two and nine times. The genes are TRBV7-2 and TRBJ2-2; maybe TRBD2 (5 bases). Germline loops: CDR1 SGHTA, CDR2 FQGNSA. There are 14 residues in the CDR3. Trimming removed 1 base at V and 7 bases at J, with 10 bases between. CDR3 nucleotides: TGTGCCAGCAGCTTAGTACTTCGGGGCGGGGAGCTGTTTTTT. Its protein product is CASSLVLRGGELFF.

The chain recombines TRBV19 with TRBJ2-3, with 10 positions matching TRBD2. Trimming took 7 bases from V and 4 from J; bases not matched to a gene: 5. The CDR3 length is 14 residues. The germline V gene encodes CDR1 LNHDA and CDR2 SQIVND (reference sequence). The CDR3 loop is CASKPSGSSDTQYF. Here the CDR3 DNA reads TGTGCCAGTAAACCTAGCGGGAGCTCAGATACGCAGTATTTT. Together with reference TRBV19 and TRBJ2-3, the CDR3 gives the full variable domain: DGGITQSPKYLFRKEGQNVTLSCEQNLNHDAMYWYRQDPGQGLRLIYYSQIVNDFQKGDIAEGYSVSREKKESFPLTVTSAQKNPTAFYLCASKPSGSSDTQYFGPGTRLTVL.

This sequence joins TRBV18 and TRBJ2-3; possibly TRBD1 for D (6 bases). This CDR3 contains 15 residues. Per germline, CDR1 KGHSH and CDR2 LQKENI. The V gene lost 3 bases and the J gene lost 2 bases, with 12 bases spanning the gap. The CDR3 DNA follows: TGTGCCAGCTCACCCGGACAGACCTACACAGATACGCAGTATTTT. This codes for CASSPGQTYTDTQYF.

The rearrangement joins TRBV6-6 to TRBJ1-3; no reliable D call. The germline V and J ends were trimmed by 1 base and 4 bases, with 14 bases remaining between them. The CDR3 is made up of 16 amino acids. CDR1 is MNHNY, CDR2 SVGAGI, per germline (reference sequence). This CDR3 is CASSYYGQEPGNTIYF. The CDR3 DNA sequence: TGTGCCAGCAGTTACTACGGTCAGGAACCCGGAAACACCATATATTTT.

V usage is TRBV10-3 and J usage is TRBJ2-1, with D maybe TRBD2 (6 bases). Trimming pared 4 bases from V and 0 bases from J, leaving 13 bases between. The CDR3 has 16 residues. CDR1 ENHRY and CDR2 SYGVKD come from the germline V gene. CDR3 sequence (DNA): TGTGCCATCAGTGGAAGGACCGGGAGCTCCTACAATGAGCAGTTCTTC. It codes for CAISGRTGSSYNEQFF.

The rearrangement uses TRBV20-1 and TRBJ1-2; a possible D gene is TRBD1 (5 bases). Trimming removed 3 bases from V and 7 bases from J, with 18 bases in between. Looked up from germline, CDR1 is DFQATT and CDR2 is SNEGSKA (reference sequence). The CDR3 loop spans 14 amino acids. Here the CDR3 reads CSASKGGRVGGYTF. The CDR3 nucleotides read TGCAGTGCTAGTAAAGGCGGCAGGGTGGGTGGCTACACCTTC.

The chain recombines TRBV5-1 with TRBJ2-1, with TRBD2 matching over 11 bases. V trimming: 2 bases; J trimming: 5 bases; junction bases outside the gene matches: 3. The CDR3 contains 15 residues. The germline gives CDR1 SGHRS, CDR2 YFSETQ. CDR3 residues: CASSFLAGGNNEQFF. The CDR3 coding sequence is TGCGCCAGCAGCTTTCTAGCGGGGGGTAACAATGAGCAGTTCTTC.

The chain links TRBV6-4 to TRBJ1-2; D is uncertain. This CDR3 has 15 residues. V gave up 5 bases and J gave up 4 bases, with 17 bases separating them. Looked up from germline, CDR1 is MRHNA and CDR2 is SNTAGT. CDR3 sequence (DNA): TGTGCCAGCAGTAGCAGTTTCGAGGGTGGCTATGGCTACACCTTC. This sequence encodes CASSSSFEGGYGYTF.

This chain connects TRBV30 to TRBJ2-1, with D maybe TRBD2 (6 bases). The germline gives CDR1 GTSNPN, CDR2 SVGIG (reference sequence). V was clipped by 2 bases and J by 6 bases, with 20 bases between them. This CDR3 has 16 amino acids. Here the CDR3 reads CAWSSPREIRGNEQFF. The CDR3 DNA reads TGTGCCTGGAGTTCCCCCCGGGAGATAAGGGGCAATGAGCAGTTCTTC.

The chain recombines TRBV7-6 with TRBJ2-1; 9 bases map to TRBD2. Germline values: CDR1 SGHVS, CDR2 FNYEAQ. The CDR3 is 15 amino acids. Unmatched junction bases numbered 10, after V lost 5 bases and J lost 8 bases. The CDR3 is CASSDVIAGDDEQFF. CDR3 nucleotides: TGTGCCAGCAGCGATGTCATAGCGGGAGATGATGAGCAGTTCTTC.

The chain uses TRBV7-2 and TRBJ2-6; TRBD1 matches at 8 bases. CDR3 length: 15 residues. Germline V gives CDR1 SGHTA, CDR2 FQGNSA. The V segment lost 7 bases and the J segment 4 bases; nucleotides outside the gene matches: 6. The CDR3 region is CASTRTGRGANVLTF. The CDR3 coding sequence is TGTGCCAGCACCCGGACAGGGCGGGGGGCCAACGTCCTGACTTTC.

This clone has a single count. This chain joins TRBV11-2 and TRBJ1-6, with a weak D call TRBD1 (5 bases). The CDR3 loop spans 16 amino acids. Trimming pared 1 base from V and 4 bases from J, leaving 11 bases between. The germline gives CDR1 SGHAT, CDR2 FQNNGV. CDR3 nucleotide sequence: TGTGCCAGCAGCTTAGGGCAGGGAATTTATAATTCACCCCTCCACTTT. Translation: CASSLGQGIYNSPLHF.

The CDR3 loop reads CAISESSRGRRETQYF. DNA for the CDR3: TGTGCCATCAGTGAGTCGTCCAGGGGGCGGAGGGAGACCCAGTACTTC. The chain is built from TRBV10-3 and TRBJ2-5; 8 bases line up with TRBD1. The CDR3 is 16 amino acids. Trimming removed 0 bases from V and 5 bases from J; junction bases left unmatched: 8. CDR1 ENHRY and CDR2 SYGVKD come from the germline V gene.

This clone showed up just a few times. The gene calls are TRBV14 and TRBJ1-6; no clear D. Trimming left V 5 bases short and J 8 bases short, with 10 bases between. Germline lookup yields CDR1 SGHDN and CDR2 FVKESK. There are 13 residues in the CDR3. CDR3 in DNA: TGTGCCAGCAGCGGGCCTTGGGATTCACCCCTCCACTTT. Translation gives CASSGPWDSPLHF. Supplemented by reference TRBV14 and TRBJ1-6, the full variable domain reads EAGVTQFPSHSVIEKGQTVTLRCDPISGHDNLYWYRRVMGKEIKFLLHFVKESKQDESGMPNNRFLAERTGGTYSTLKVQPAELEDSGVYFCASSGPWDSPLHFGNGTRLTVT.